Listed below are T cell receptor beta chains from one sample, sequenced in a study of T-cell reconstitution after alpha-beta-depleted transplantation in children. A single record per CDR3 protein comes from TCRdb applying MiXCR to the PCR reads. This sample carries under 250,000 distinct CDR3 sequences, around a sixth of them seen once, and the ten largest clones take 40% to 50%. The input for sequencing was PBMCs, mostly from graft donor cells, taken 360 days after TCRalphabeta/CD19-depleted stem cell transplant. The receptor source for this set is a male patient between 2 and 15 years old who had a stem cell transplant for acute lymphoblastic leukemia, so the T cells may come from the graft donor. The CDR3 runs from the conserved cysteine through the conserved F or W. A D gene is named only where the DNA matches it firmly. Rows may omit the clone size; those that give it use once, few, many or a size class.

>TRBD2|TRBV5-6|few|TRBJ2-7
CASSLGQRGLGQYF
TGTGCCAGCAGCTTGGGTCAGCGGGGCCTGGGGCAGTACTTC
>TRBD2|TRBV12-3/TRBV12-4|many|TRBJ2-5
CASSFSGEETQYF
TGTGCCAGCAGCTTTAGCGGGGAAGAGACCCAGTACTTC
>.|TRBV12-3/TRBV12-4|.|TRBJ1-6
CASSLIGADNSPLHF
TGTGCCAGCAGTTTGATAGGGGCGGATAATTCACCCCTCCACTTT
>.|TRBV6-2/TRBV6-3|.|TRBJ2-1
CASSYSIQRGGYNEQFF
TGTGCCAGCAGTTACTCGATTCAAAGGGGGGGCTACAATGAGCAGTTCTTC
>TRBD1|TRBV4-1|few|TRBJ2-7
CASSQGGLTGDIHEQYF
TGCGCCAGCAGCCAAGGGGGACTGACAGGGGATATCCACGAGCAGTACTTC
>TRBD1|TRBV12-3/TRBV12-4|few|TRBJ2-2
CASSRETGANTGELFF
TGTGCCAGCAGCCGAGAGACAGGGGCGAACACCGGGGAGCTGTTTTTT
>TRBD2|TRBV6-5|.|TRBJ2-3
CASSSLAGVGTDTQYF
TGTGCCAGCAGTTCCCTAGCGGGAGTAGGCACAGATACGCAGTATTTT
>TRBD1|TRBV3-1|few|TRBJ2-7
CASSQEGVGDRGYEQYF
TGTGCCAGCAGCCAAGAGGGGGTGGGGGACAGGGGATACGAGCAGTACTTC
>TRBD1|TRBV12-3/TRBV12-4|.|TRBJ2-7
CASTPGQGHEEYF
TGTGCCAGCACCCCGGGACAGGGTCACGAGGAGTACTTC
>.|TRBV20-1|.|TRBJ1-4
CSAREKDEKLFF
TGCAGTGCTAGAGAAAAGGATGAAAAACTGTTTTTT
>.|TRBV3-1|few|TRBJ2-7
CASNSPGSYEQYF
TGTGCCAGCAACTCTCCCGGGTCCTACGAGCAGTACTTC
>TRBD1|TRBV7-2|few|TRBJ2-7
CASSTRTGAPYEQYF
TGTGCCAGCAGCACCCGGACAGGGGCCCCCTACGAGCAGTACTTC
>TRBD1|TRBV6-2/TRBV6-3|.|TRBJ2-6
CASSLGTGANYRANVLTF
TGTGCCAGCAGTTTGGGGACAGGGGCGAATTACCGGGCCAACGTCCTGACTTTC
>.|TRBV6-1|.|TRBJ2-1
CASTFTDRPRSYNEQFF
TGTGCCAGCACCTTTACCGACAGGCCCCGCTCCTACAATGAGCAGTTCTTC
>.|TRBV10-3|many|TRBJ2-3
CAITGGLGGGTDTQYF
TGTGCCATCACCGGAGGATTAGGGGGGGGCACAGATACGCAGTATTTT
>TRBD1|TRBV6-1|.|TRBJ2-7
CASRDRDSSYEQYF
TGTGCCAGCAGGGACCGGGACAGCTCCTACGAGCAGTACTTC